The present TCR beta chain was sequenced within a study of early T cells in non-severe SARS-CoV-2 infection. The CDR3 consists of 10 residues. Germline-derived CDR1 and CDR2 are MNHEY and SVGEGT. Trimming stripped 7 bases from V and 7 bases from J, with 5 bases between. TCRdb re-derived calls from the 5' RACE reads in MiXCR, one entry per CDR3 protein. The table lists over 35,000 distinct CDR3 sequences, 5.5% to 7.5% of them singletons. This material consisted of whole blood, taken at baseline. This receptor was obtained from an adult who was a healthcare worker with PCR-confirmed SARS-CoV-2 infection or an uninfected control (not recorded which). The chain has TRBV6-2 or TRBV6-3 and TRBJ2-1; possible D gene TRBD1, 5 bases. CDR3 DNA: TGTGCCAGCAAGGGGAATGAGCAGTTCTTC. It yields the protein CASKGNEQFF.